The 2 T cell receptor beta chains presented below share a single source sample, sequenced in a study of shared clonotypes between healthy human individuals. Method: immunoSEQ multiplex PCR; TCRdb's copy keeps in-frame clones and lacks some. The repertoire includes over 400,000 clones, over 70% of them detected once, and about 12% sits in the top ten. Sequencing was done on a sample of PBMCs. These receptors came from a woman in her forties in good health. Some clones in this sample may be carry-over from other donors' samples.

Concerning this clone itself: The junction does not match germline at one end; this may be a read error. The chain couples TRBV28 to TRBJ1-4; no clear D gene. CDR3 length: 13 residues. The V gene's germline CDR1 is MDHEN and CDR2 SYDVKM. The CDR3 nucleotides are TGTGCCAGCAGTTTAAGACCGCGGGCCGATTATGTTTTT. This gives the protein CASSLRPRADYVF.

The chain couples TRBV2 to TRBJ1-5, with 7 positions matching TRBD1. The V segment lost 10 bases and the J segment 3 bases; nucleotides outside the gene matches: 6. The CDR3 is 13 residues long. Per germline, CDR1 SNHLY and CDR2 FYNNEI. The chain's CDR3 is CATNTGVNQPQHF. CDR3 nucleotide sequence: TGTGCCACCAATACAGGGGTCAATCAGCCCCAGCATTTT.